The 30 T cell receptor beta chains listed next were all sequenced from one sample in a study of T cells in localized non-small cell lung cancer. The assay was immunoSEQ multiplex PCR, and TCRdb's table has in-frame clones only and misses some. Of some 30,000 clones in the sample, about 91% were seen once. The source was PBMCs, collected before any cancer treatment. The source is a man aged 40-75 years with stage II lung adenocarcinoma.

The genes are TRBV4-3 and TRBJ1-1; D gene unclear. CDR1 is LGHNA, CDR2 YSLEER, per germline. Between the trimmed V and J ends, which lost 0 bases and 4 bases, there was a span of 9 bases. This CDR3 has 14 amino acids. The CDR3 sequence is CASSQDSRVTEAFF. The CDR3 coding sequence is TGCGCCAGCAGCCAAGATAGTCGAGTCACTGAAGCTTTCTTT.

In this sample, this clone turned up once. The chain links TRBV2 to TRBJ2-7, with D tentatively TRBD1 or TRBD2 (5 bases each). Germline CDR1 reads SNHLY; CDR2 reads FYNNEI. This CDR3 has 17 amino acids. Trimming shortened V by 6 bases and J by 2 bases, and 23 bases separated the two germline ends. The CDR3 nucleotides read TGTGCCAGCAGCCGCCTCCCCACGGGACCCTCCCCCTACGAGCAGTACTTC. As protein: CASSRLPTGPSPYEQYF.

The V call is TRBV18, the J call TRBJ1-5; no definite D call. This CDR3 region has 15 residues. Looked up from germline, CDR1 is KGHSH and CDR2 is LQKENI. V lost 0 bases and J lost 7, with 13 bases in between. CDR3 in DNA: TGTGCCAGCTCACCACCAGGGAAAAGTGGACAGCCCCAGCATTTT. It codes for CASSPPGKSGQPQHF.

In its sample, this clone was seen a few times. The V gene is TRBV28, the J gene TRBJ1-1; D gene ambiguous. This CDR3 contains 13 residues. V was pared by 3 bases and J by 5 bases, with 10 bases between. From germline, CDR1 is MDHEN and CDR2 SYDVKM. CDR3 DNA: TGTGCCAGCAGTTTTATTACCGGAACTGAAGCTTTCTTT. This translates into CASSFITGTEAFF.

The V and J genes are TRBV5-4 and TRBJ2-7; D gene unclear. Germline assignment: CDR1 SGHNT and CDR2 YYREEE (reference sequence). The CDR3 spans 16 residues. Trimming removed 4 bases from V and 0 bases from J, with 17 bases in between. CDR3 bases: TGTGCCAGCAGCCCGGACGCCTTTGGAAGCTCCTACGAGCAGTACTTC. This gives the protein CASSPDAFGSSYEQYF.

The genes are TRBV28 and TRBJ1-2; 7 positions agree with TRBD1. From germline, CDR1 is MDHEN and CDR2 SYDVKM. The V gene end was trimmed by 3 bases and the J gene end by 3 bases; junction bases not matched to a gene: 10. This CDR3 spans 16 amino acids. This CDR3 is CASSLGQMTSHYGYTF. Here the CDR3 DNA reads TGTGCCAGCAGTTTGGGACAGATGACCTCCCACTATGGCTACACCTTC.

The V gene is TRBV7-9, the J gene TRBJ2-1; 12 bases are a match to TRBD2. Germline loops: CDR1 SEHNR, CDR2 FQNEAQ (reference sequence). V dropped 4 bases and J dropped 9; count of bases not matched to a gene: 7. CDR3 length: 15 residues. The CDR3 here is CASSSRLAGVSEQFF. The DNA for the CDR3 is TGTGCCAGCAGCTCGAGACTAGCGGGAGTTAGTGAGCAGTTCTTC.

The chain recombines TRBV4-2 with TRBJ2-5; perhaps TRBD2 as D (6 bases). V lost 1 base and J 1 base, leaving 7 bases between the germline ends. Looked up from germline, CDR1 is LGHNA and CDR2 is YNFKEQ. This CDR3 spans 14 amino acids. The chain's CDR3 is CASSQGDSQETQYF. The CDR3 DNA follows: TGTGCCAGCAGCCAAGGGGACTCCCAAGAGACCCAGTACTTC.

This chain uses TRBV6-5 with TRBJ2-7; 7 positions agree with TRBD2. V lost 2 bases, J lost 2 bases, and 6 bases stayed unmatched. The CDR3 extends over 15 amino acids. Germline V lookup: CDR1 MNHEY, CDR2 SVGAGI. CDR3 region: CASSYEGGPTYEQYF. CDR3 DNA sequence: TGTGCCAGCAGTTACGAGGGAGGGCCAACCTACGAGCAGTACTTC.

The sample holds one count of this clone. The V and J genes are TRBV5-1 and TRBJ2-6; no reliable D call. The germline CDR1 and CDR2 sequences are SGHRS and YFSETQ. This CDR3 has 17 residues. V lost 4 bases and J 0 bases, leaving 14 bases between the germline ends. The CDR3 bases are TGCGCCAGCAGCCGCGACCTCGGAGACTCTGGGGCCAACGTCCTGACTTTC. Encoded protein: CASSRDLGDSGANVLTF.

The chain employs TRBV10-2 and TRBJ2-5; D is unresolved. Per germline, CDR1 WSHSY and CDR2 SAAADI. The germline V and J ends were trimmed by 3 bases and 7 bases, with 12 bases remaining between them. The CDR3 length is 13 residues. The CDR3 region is CASSEAYPGTQYF. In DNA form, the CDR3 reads TGCGCCAGCAGTGAAGCCTACCCAGGGACCCAGTACTTC.

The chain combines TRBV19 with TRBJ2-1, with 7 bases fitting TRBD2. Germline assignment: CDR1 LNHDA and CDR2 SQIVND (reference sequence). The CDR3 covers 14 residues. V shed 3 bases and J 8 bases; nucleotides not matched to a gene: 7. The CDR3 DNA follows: TGTGCCAGTAGTATGGTGGGAGGGACGGATGAGCAGTTCTTC. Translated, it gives CASSMVGGTDEQFF.

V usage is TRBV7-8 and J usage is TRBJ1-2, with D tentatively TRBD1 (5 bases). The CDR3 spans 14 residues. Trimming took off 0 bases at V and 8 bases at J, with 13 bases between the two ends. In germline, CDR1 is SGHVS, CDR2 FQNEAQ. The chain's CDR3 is CASSLAGPGLGYTF. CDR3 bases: TGTGCCAGCAGCTTAGCTGGGCCAGGGCTGGGCTACACCTTC.

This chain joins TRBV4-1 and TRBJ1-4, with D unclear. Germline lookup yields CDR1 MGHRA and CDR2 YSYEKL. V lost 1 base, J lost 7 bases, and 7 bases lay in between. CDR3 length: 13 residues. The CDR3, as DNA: TGCGCCAGCAGCCAAGTGGCCGTTGAAAAACTGTTTTTT. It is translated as CASSQVAVEKLFF.

The CDR3: CASSSTPGEQYF. The CDR3 DNA sequence: TGTGCCAGCAGCTCGACACCGGGCGAGCAGTACTTC. This chain joins TRBV6-6 and TRBJ2-7, with D uncertain. Looked up from germline, CDR1 is MNHNY and CDR2 is SVGAGI (reference sequence). Trimming shortened V by 6 bases and J by 6 bases, and 12 bases separated the two germline ends. The CDR3 runs to 12 residues.

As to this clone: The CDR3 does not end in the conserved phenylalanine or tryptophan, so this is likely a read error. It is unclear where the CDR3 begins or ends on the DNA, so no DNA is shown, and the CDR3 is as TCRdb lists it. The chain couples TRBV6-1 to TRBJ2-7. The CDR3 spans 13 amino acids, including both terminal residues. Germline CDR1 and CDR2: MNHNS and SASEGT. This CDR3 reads CASSSKGNSPSPI.

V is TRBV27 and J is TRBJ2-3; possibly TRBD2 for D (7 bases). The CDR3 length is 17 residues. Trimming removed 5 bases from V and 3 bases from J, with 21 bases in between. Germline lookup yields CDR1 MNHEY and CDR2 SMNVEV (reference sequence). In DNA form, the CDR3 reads TGTGCCAGCAGTCCCTCGGGGGGCTGGATAAAAACAGATACGCAGTATTTT. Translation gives CASSPSGGWIKTDTQYF.

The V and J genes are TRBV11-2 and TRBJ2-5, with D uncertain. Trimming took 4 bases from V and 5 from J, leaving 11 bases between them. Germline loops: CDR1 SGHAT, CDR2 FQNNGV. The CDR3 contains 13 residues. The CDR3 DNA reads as TGTGCCAGCAGCTCCTTTCCCAGGGAGACCCAGTACTTC. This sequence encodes CASSSFPRETQYF.

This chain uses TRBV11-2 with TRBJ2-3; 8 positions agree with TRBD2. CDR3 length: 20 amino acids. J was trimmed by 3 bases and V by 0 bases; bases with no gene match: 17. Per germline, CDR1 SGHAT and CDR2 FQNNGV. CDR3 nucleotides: TGTGCCAGCAGCTTAGAAGCCCCGGGACTAGTGGGAGGCTCAACAGATACGCAGTATTTT. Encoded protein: CASSLEAPGLVGGSTDTQYF.

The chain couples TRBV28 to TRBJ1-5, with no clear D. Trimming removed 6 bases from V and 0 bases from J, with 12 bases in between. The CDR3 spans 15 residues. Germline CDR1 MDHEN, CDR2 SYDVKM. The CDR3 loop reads CASRSYSFSNQPQHF. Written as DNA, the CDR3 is TGTGCCAGCAGGTCATACAGCTTTAGCAATCAGCCCCAGCATTTT.

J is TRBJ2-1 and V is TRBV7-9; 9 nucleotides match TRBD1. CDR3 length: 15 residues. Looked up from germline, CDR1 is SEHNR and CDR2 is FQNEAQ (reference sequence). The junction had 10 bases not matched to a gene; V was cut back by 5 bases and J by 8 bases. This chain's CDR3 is CASSGQGQGFDEQFF. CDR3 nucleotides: TGTGCCAGCAGCGGTCAGGGACAGGGTTTCGATGAGCAGTTCTTC.

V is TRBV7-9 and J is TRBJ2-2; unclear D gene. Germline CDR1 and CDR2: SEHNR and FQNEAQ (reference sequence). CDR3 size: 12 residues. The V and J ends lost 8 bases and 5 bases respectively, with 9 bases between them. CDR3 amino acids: CASLLSTGELFF. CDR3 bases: TGTGCCAGCCTACTCTCTACCGGGGAGCTGTTTTTT.

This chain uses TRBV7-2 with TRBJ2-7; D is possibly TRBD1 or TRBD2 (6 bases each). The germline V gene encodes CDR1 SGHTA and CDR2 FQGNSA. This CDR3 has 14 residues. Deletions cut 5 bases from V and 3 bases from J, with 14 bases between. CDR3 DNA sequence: TGTGCCAGCAGCACTGCACAGGGACTCTACGAGCAGTACTTC. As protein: CASSTAQGLYEQYF.

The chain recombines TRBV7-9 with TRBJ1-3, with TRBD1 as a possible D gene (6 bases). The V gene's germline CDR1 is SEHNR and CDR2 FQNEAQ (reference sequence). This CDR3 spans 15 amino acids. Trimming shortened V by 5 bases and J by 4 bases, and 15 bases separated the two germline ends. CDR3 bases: TGTGCCAGCAGCCCTAAAAACAGGGTCGGAAACACCATATATTTT. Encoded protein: CASSPKNRVGNTIYF.

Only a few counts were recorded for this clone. CDR3 loop: CASSERIYNEQFF. The CDR3, as DNA: TGCGCCAGCAGTGAGAGGATTTACAATGAGCAGTTCTTC. The chain joins TRBV10-1 to TRBJ2-1; D is unclear. Germline V lookup: CDR1 WNHNN, CDR2 SYGVQD (reference sequence). V gave up 2 bases and J gave up 4 bases, with 6 bases separating them. The CDR3 runs 13 residues.

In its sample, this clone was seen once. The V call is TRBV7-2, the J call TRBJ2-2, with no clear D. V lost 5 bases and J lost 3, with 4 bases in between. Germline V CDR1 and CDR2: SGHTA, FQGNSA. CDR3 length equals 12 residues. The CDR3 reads CASSLYTGELFF. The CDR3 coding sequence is TGTGCCAGCAGCCTATACACCGGGGAGCTGTTTTTT.

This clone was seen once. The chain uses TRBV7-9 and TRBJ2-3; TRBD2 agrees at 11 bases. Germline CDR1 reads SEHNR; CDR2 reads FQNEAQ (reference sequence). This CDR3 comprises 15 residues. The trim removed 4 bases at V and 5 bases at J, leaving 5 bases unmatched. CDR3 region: CASSSTSGIEDTQYF. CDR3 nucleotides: TGTGCCAGCAGCTCGACTAGCGGGATAGAAGATACGCAGTATTTT.

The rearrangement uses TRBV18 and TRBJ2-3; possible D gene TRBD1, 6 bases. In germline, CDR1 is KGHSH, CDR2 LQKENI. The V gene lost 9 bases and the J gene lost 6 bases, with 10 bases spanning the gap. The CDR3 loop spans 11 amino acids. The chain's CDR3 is CASFQGDTQYF. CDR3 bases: TGTGCCAGTTTCCAGGGGGATACGCAGTATTTT.

The CDR3 bases are TGTGCTAGTGAGGGCGGTATGTCTGGCTACACCTTC. Its translation: CASEGGMSGYTF. The chain recombines TRBV12-5 with TRBJ1-2; the D is unclear. This CDR3 has 12 amino acids. V lost 7 bases to trimming and J lost 7 bases, with 13 bases between them. Germline CDR1 and CDR2: LGHNT and FRNRAP.

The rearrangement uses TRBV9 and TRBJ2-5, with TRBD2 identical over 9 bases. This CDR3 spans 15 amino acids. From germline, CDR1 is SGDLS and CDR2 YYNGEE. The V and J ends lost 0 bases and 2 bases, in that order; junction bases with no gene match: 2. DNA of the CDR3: TGTGCCAGCAGCGTAGATCTAGCGGGGCAAGAGACCCAGTACTTC. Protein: CASSVDLAGQETQYF.